What follows describes a single TCR beta chain. The antigen is undetermined. This record comes from a study of blood T cells in healthy people across ages. Study results and limitations: What prevented conclusive comparison of naive and antigen-experienced cells was that PBMCs were unsorted. Total diversity from one million sequenced T cells was likely underestimated. There were more naive CD4+ cells and higher diversity in long-lived donors than in aged donors. Samples with more naive T cells showed higher observed beta diversity.

Germline trimming cut 5 bases from V and 8 bases from J; bases unmatched to any gene: 6. Germline V CDR1 and CDR2: SGHVS, FNYEAQ. This CDR3 comprises 13 residues. Together with a sample-barcoded 5' primer, a J-beta primer mix was included in a second PCR lasting roughly 6 to 12 cycles. TCRdb re-derived calls from the 5' RACE reads in MiXCR, one entry per CDR3 protein. This table holds 600,000 to 850,000 distinct CDR3 sequences, approximately 39% found once. The genes are TRBV7-6 and TRBJ2-7; 10 bases align to TRBD1. Sequencing used blood. This clonotype was sampled from a woman aged 55-70 years in good health. The CDR3 loop is CASSGTGVSQQYF. The CDR3, as DNA: TGTGCCAGCAGCGGGACAGGGGTAAGCCAGCAGTACTTC.